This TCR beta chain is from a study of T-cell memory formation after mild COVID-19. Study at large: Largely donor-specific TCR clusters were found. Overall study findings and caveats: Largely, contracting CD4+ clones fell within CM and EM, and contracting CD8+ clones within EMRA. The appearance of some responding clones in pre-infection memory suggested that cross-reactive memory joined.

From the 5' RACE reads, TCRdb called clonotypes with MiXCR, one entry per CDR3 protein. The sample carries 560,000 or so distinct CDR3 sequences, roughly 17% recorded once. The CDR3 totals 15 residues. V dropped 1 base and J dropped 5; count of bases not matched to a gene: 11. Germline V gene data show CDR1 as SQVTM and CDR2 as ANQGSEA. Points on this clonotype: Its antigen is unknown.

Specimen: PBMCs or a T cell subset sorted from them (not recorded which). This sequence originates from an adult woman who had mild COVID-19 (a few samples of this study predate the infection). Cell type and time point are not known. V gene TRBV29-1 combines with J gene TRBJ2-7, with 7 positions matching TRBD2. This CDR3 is CSVEGAGETIHEQYF. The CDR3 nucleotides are TGCAGCGTTGAAGGGGCGGGAGAAACGATCCACGAGCAGTACTTC.